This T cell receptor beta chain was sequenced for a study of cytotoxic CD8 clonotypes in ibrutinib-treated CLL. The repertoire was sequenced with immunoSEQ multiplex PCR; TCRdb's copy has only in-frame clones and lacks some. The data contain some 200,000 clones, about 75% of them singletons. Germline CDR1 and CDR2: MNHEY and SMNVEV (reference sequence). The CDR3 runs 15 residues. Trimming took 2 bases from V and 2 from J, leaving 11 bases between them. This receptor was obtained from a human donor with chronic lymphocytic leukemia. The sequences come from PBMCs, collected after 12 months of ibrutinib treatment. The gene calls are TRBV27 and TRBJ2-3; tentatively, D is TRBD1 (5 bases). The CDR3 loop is CASSLQGYFTDTQYF. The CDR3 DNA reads TGTGCCAGCAGTTTACAGGGATACTTCACAGATACGCAGTATTTT.